This T cell receptor beta chain was profiled in a study of blood T cells in healthy people across ages (dated by TCRdb to between 2015 and 2017). About the investigation overall: In model experiments, template switching captured roughly one uniquely barcoded TCR beta cDNA molecule for every two T cells. The donors were split into four age groups: young (average about 15 years), middle-aged (roughly 39), aged (62) and long-lived (over 80). The study measured age-related changes in TCR beta repertoire diversity using deep sequencing normalized with unique cDNA molecular identifiers. To avoid experimental bias, donors of different ages were spread randomly across the sequencing lanes. For two donors (one aged 18 to 30 and one aged 80 or older), the study analyzed two additional independent replicas of 1 million unique cDNA reads from the same blood draw. What the research found in general, with its limitations: Bulk unsorted PBMC profiling prevented conclusive comparison of naive and antigen-experienced compartments. Observed TCR beta diversity correlated strongly with the percentage of naive T cells measured by flow cytometry. Observed TCR beta diversity per million T cells fell roughly linearly with age, and a significant reduction was already apparent by age roughly 40. The CMV infection status of donors was not known, potentially confounding age-related changes in expanded clonotypes. Compared with the aged group, the long-lived group had more naive CD4+ T cells, fewer expanded clones and increased TCR diversity, suggesting age selection. Estimates of total diversity from one million sequenced T cells were regarded as lower bounds and underestimates.

The CDR3 holds 14 amino acids from the cysteine to the phenylalanine. Of the read, only the CDR3 DNA is kept; its 42 bases are in frame from base 1. Here V drops 1 base and J drops 4 bases, and the junction holds 2 bases not matched to any gene. CDR1 and CDR2 were assigned from the germline V gene (reference sequence) as DFQATT and SNEGSKA. Donors were 35 to 40 systemically healthy Caucasian individuals from Russia aged roughly 6 to 90 years. Approximately 11 milliliters of peripheral blood were drawn from each donor into EDTA-treated Vacutainer tubes. PBMCs were isolated by Ficoll-Paque density-gradient centrifugation, with at least 6 million obtained per sample. Total RNA was extracted from PBMCs with Trizol reagent, with at least 5.5 micrograms obtained per sample. Naive CD45RAhigh/CD27high T cell percentages were measured by flow cytometry on a PBMC aliquot from every donor. Only a few counts were recorded for this clonotype. Its antigen target is currently unknown. The sample holds no much larger clone one base away, and base qualities are not on file.

Receptors were amplified or captured by 5' RACE. TCRdb lists the instrument as Illumina HiSeq 2500. A second PCR of about 6 to 11 cycles was performed with a sample-barcoded 5' primer and a J-beta primer mix. A template-switch 5' adaptor carrying 12 random nucleotides introduced a unique molecular identifier onto each TCR beta cDNA molecule. Each sample yielded at least 3 million CDR3-containing paired-end reads. First-strand cDNA was synthesized from all RNA with the Mint cDNA synthesis kit, primed by a TRBC-specific oligonucleotide. After uracil-DNA glycosylase treatment, a first 18-cycle PCR used universal primers M1SS and BC2_uni_R on all cDNA. In the authors' own workflow: For normalization, 1 million high-quality reads, each with a distinct molecular identifier, were randomly selected from each sample. Instead of being binned into consensus sequences, reads with shared molecular identifiers were discarded. MiTCR, with a Q25 quality threshold and the strictest error-elimination algorithm, was used for CDR3 identification, clonotype clustering and error correction. Lower-bound total TCR beta diversity was estimated with a nonparametric unseen species model using Euler transformation. TCRdb trimmed public reads at Q25 via fastp, called clones via MiXCR and kept in-frame beta chains. All rows with the same CDR3 protein become a single entry with the most common DNA and genes. Clone size and V and J calls follow TCRdb, not the original study. For this sample there are 1.5 million to 2 million distinct CDR3 sequences; 49% appear just once. Over 2% of the sample comes from the top ten.

This clonotype was sampled from a middle-aged woman in good health. The sample consisted of blood. Recombination joined TRBV20-1 with TRBJ2-3, with 10 bases aligning to TRBD2. The CDR3 amino acid sequence is: CSARVSGGADTQYF. The DNA is as follows: TGCAGTGCTAGAGTCAGCGGGGGGGCAGATACGCAGTATTTT.